Presented here are 30 T cell receptor beta chains from one specimen sequenced in a study of beta chain features in type 1 diabetes. Findings and caveats of the study: People with Type 1 diabetes carried modestly yet significantly shorter TCRB CDR3s in all four CD4+ subsets.

These TCRs are of unknown antigen specificity. The entirety of the isolated RNA underwent reverse transcription, so expressed TCRB transcripts were sequenced. Sequencing was performed with immunoSEQ multiplex PCR; in TCRdb, only in-frame clones are kept and a portion is missing. This table has about 740,000 clones, 13% appearing once. Sequencing was performed on naive CD4+ T cells from blood. The source is a man between 18 and 29 years old with type 1 diabetes.

This clone was seen a handful of times. The rearrangement joins TRBV7-2 to TRBJ1-1; tentative D call: TRBD1 (5 bases). CDR3 length equals 15 residues. CDR1 is SGHTA and CDR2 is FQGNSA in the germline V gene. Trimming took off 6 bases at V and 3 bases at J, with 17 bases between the two ends. CDR3 protein: CASRGPGGWDTEAFF. The CDR3 bases are TGTGCCAGCAGGGGACCTGGAGGGTGGGACACTGAAGCTTTCTTT.

This clone showed up just a few times. This chain uses TRBV19 with TRBJ2-1; TRBD1 matches 7 bases. J lost 4 bases, V lost 5 bases, and 5 bases had no gene match. The CDR3 spans 14 residues. CDR1 and CDR2 (germline): LNHDA, SQIVND (reference sequence). The CDR3 protein is CASSSRTGYNEQFF. CDR3 sequence (DNA): TGTGCCAGTAGTTCCCGGACAGGTTACAATGAGCAGTTCTTC.

This clone turned up a few times. The chain has TRBV10-3 and TRBJ2-1; 10 bases agree with TRBD1. Trimming took 4 bases from V and 7 from J; bases not matched to a gene: 13. Germline CDR1 and CDR2: ENHRY and SYGVKD. This CDR3 region has 17 residues. The CDR3 DNA reads as TGTGCCATCAGTGGGACATCGACAGGGGGCATGGGGAATGAGCAGTTCTTC. Translated, it gives CAISGTSTGGMGNEQFF.

J is TRBJ2-7 and V is TRBV15; no clear D gene. V dropped 0 bases and J dropped 4 bases, with 16 bases sitting between them. Germline CDR1 reads LNHNV; CDR2 reads YYDKDF (reference sequence). The CDR3 runs to 16 residues. DNA for the CDR3: TGTGCCACCAGCAGAGAAATGGGGTCCCTTTGGTACGAGCAGTACTTC. This sequence encodes CATSREMGSLWYEQYF. Full variable domain (rest looked up from reference TRBV15 and TRBJ2-7): DAMVIQNPRYQVTQFGKPVTLSCSQTLNHNVMYWYQQKSSQAPKLLFHYYDKDFNNEADTPDNFQSRRPNTSFCFLDIRSPGLGDTAMYLCATSREMGSLWYEQYFGPGTRLTVT.

The chain links TRBV5-4 to TRBJ2-5; D call uncertain. The CDR3 totals 14 residues. Trimming shortened V by 1 base and J by 3 bases, and 10 bases separated the two germline ends. Looked up from germline, CDR1 is SGHNT and CDR2 is YYREEE (reference sequence). The CDR3 is CASSLITTEETQYF. In DNA, the CDR3 is TGTGCCAGCAGCTTGATAACTACCGAAGAGACCCAGTACTTC. The variable domain in full, completed from reference TRBV5-4 and TRBJ2-5, reads ETGVTQSPTHLIKTRGQQVTLRCSSQSGHNTVSWYQQALGQGPQFIFQYYREEENGRGNFPPRFSGLQFPNYSSELNVNALELDDSALYLCASSLITTEETQYFGPGTRLLVL.

This clone showed up just a few times. The chain uses TRBV28 and TRBJ2-3, with D possibly TRBD2 on 7 matching bases. Germline V CDR1 and CDR2: MDHEN, SYDVKM. This CDR3 is 17 amino acids long. V was clipped by 6 bases and J by 2 bases, with 21 bases between them. This chain's CDR3 is CASSLPPRGAYTDTQYF. The DNA for the CDR3 is TGTGCCAGCAGCCTGCCCCCTCGGGGGGCTTACACAGATACGCAGTATTTT.

The chain has TRBV9 and TRBJ2-1; 10 bases are shared with TRBD2. The germline V gene encodes CDR1 SGDLS and CDR2 YYNGEE. V gave up 4 bases and J gave up 4 bases; unmatched junction bases: 8. The CDR3 has 16 residues. The CDR3 region is CASSPASAGGYNEQFF. CDR3 sequence (DNA): TGTGCCAGCAGCCCCGCCTCAGCGGGGGGGTACAATGAGCAGTTCTTC.

This clone was observed a handful of times. Other DNA variants within this sample encode the same CDR3. The CDR3 DNA is TGTGCCAGCAGTTACAGGGGTTCCTACAATGAGCAGTTCTTC. This encodes CASSYRGSYNEQFF. This chain uses TRBV6-5 with TRBJ2-1; TRBD1 might be the D (5 bases). CDR3 length: 14 residues. CDR1 is MNHEY and CDR2 is SVGAGI in the germline V gene. Trimming removed 2 bases at V and 1 base at J, with 6 bases between.

The V and J genes are TRBV6-5 and TRBJ1-6, with 7 bases aligning to TRBD1. This CDR3 is 15 amino acids long. CDR1 and CDR2 from the germline V gene are MNHEY and SVGAGI. Germline trimming cut 2 bases from V and 10 bases from J; bases unmatched to any gene: 8. The CDR3 loop reads CASSYETGRGSPLHF. CDR3 coding DNA: TGTGCCAGCAGTTACGAGACAGGGAGAGGCTCACCCCTCCACTTT.

This clone was recorded a few times. This chain uses TRBV28 with TRBJ1-1; D uncertain. CDR1 is MDHEN and CDR2 is SYDVKM in the germline V gene. Trimming took off 8 bases at V and 1 base at J, with 8 bases between the two ends. The CDR3 extends over 12 amino acids. CDR3 nucleotide sequence: TGTGCCAGCGGCGGAGAGAACACTGAAGCTTTCTTT. Protein sequence: CASGGENTEAFF.

The table lists this clone with a few counts. The rearrangement uses TRBV30 and TRBJ2-5; D unresolved. Trimming left V 0 bases short and J 5 bases short, with 10 bases between. This CDR3 is built from 13 residues. Germline values: CDR1 GTSNPN, CDR2 SVGIG (reference sequence). The CDR3 here is CAWSVSEAETQYF. CDR3 DNA sequence: TGTGCCTGGAGTGTATCCGAGGCGGAGACCCAGTACTTC.

The V call is TRBV28, the J call TRBJ2-3; unclear D gene. Germline CDR1 is MDHEN and CDR2 is SYDVKM. The V and J ends lost 7 bases and 0 bases respectively, with 8 bases between them. This CDR3 is built from 13 residues. CDR3 sequence reads: CASIKPSTDTQYF. CDR3 nucleotide sequence: TGTGCCAGCATCAAGCCCAGCACAGATACGCAGTATTTT. Looking up the rest from reference TRBV28 and TRBJ2-3 gives the full variable domain: DVKVTQSSRYLVKRTGEKVFLECVQDMDHENMFWYRQDPGLGLRLIYFSYDVKMKEKGDIPEGYSVSREKKERFSLILESASTNQTSMYLCASIKPSTDTQYFGPGTRLTVL.

V and J are TRBV14 and TRBJ2-5; 9 positions agree with TRBD1. The CDR3 consists of 14 residues. V was pared by 4 bases and J by 6 bases, with 6 bases of the junction left unmatched. The germline CDR1 and CDR2 sequences are SGHDN and FVKESK. As DNA, the CDR3 is TGTGCCAGCAGCCGCCTGGGACAGGGAAAGACCCAGTACTTC. This gives the protein CASSRLGQGKTQYF.

This clone was seen only a few times. The chain combines TRBV6-6 with TRBJ2-2, with D perhaps matching TRBD2 (5 bases). The CDR3 covers 14 residues. Germline-derived CDR1 and CDR2 are MNHNY and SVGAGI (reference sequence). The V end was cut by 5 bases, the J end by 2 bases, with 9 bases between. The CDR3 DNA follows: TGTGCCAGCAGTACCCGGGAAAACACCGGGGAGCTGTTTTTT. The encoded protein is CASSTRENTGELFF.

The table lists this clone with a few counts. The chain is built from TRBV7-9 and TRBJ2-7; D is unclear. The CDR3 contains 15 residues. The germline CDR1 and CDR2 sequences are SEHNR and FQNEAQ (reference sequence). V gave up 1 base and J gave up 0 bases, with 10 bases separating them. The CDR3 DNA reads TGTGCCAGCAGCTTAGATGGACGCAGCTCCTACGAGCAGTACTTC. Protein product: CASSLDGRSSYEQYF.

The chain joins TRBV30 to TRBJ2-4; D is uncertain. Trimming shortened V by 0 bases and J by 0 bases, and 6 bases separated the two germline ends. The CDR3 has 14 amino acids. Looked up from germline, CDR1 is GTSNPN and CDR2 is SVGIG (reference sequence). This chain's CDR3 is CAWSVQKAKNIQYF. In nucleotides, the CDR3 is TGTGCCTGGAGTGTCCAGAAAGCCAAAAACATTCAGTACTTC.

The CDR3 coding sequence is TGCGCCAGCAGCCAAGAGGCAGTGGGGAGTGGGACCCAGTACTTC. As protein: CASSQEAVGSGTQYF. The chain recombines TRBV4-1 with TRBJ2-5; maybe TRBD2 (5 bases). This CDR3 region has 15 residues. CDR1 is MGHRA and CDR2 is YSYEKL in the germline V gene. The V gene lost 0 bases and the J gene lost 7 bases, with 15 bases spanning the gap.

Only a few counts were recorded for this clone. The rearrangement joins TRBV10-3 to TRBJ1-1; 10 bases are a match to TRBD1. Germline assignment: CDR1 ENHRY and CDR2 SYGVKD. The CDR3 sequence is 15 residues long. V lost 0 bases to trimming and J lost 7 bases; unmatched junction nucleotides: 5. The CDR3 region has the DNA TGTGCCATCAGTGAGTCCGAATGGACAGGGGGTGAAGCTTTCTTT. Its translation: CAISESEWTGGEAFF.

V is TRBV25-1 and J is TRBJ2-1; D could derive from TRBD1 or TRBD2 (7 bases each). Per the germline V gene, CDR1 is MGHDK and CDR2 is SYGVNS. Trimming shortened V by 8 bases and J by 7 bases, and 18 bases separated the two germline ends. The CDR3 has 14 amino acids. The CDR3 protein is CASRQGGAKNEQFF. CDR3 coding DNA: TGTGCCAGCCGTCAGGGGGGGGCCAAGAATGAGCAGTTCTTC. The entire variable domain, with the rest obtained from reference TRBV25-1 and TRBJ2-1, is as follows: EADIYQTPRYLVIGTGKKITLECSQTMGHDKMYWYQQDPGMELHLIHYSYGVNSTEKGDLSSESTVSRIRTEHFPLTLESARPSHTSQYLCASRQGGAKNEQFFGPGTRLTVL.

The V and J genes are TRBV4-1 and TRBJ1-4; D uncertain. This CDR3 has 18 residues. From germline, CDR1 is MGHRA and CDR2 YSYEKL. V lost 0 bases, J lost 1 base, and 15 bases lay in between. The CDR3 reads CASSQDQGWGKTNEKLFF. DNA of the CDR3: TGCGCCAGCAGCCAAGATCAAGGCTGGGGAAAAACTAATGAAAAACTGTTTTTT.

The chain employs TRBV5-4 and TRBJ2-2; a weak D match, TRBD2 (6 bases). Per germline, CDR1 SGHNT and CDR2 YYREEE (reference sequence). V lost 2 bases to trimming and J lost 1 base, with 9 bases between them. CDR3 length equals 15 residues. CDR3 DNA: TGTGCCAGCAGCTTCCGGGGGTTGAACACCGGGGAGCTGTTTTTT. Encoded protein: CASSFRGLNTGELFF.

In its sample, this clone was seen a few times. The rearrangement uses TRBV6-1 and TRBJ1-1; D is unresolved. The CDR3 has 13 residues. CDR1 is MNHNS, CDR2 SASEGT, per germline. V was cut by 8 bases and J by 0 bases, with 10 bases left in between. This CDR3 reads CASETLVNTEAFF. CDR3 nucleotides: TGTGCCAGCGAAACGCTGGTGAACACTGAAGCTTTCTTT.

In its sample, this clone was seen a few times. The V and J genes are TRBV21-1 and TRBJ1-3. TRBV21-1 is assigned pseudogene status. There are 18 residues in the CDR3. The CDR3 loop reads CASSKETGRLLSGNTIYF. DNA for the CDR3: TGTGCCAGCAGCAAAGAAACGGGACGTTTACTCTCTGGAAACACCATATATTTT.

The V call is TRBV5-1, the J call TRBJ2-6; 7 nucleotides match TRBD1. This CDR3 region has 16 residues. Per the germline V gene, CDR1 is SGHRS and CDR2 is YFSETQ. J gave up 2 bases and V 2 bases, and 4 bases lay outside the gene matches. Here the CDR3 DNA reads TGCGCCAGCAGCTTAAGACAGGGTACTGGGGCCAACGTCCTGACTTTC. Translating gives CASSLRQGTGANVLTF.

The chain links TRBV29-1 to TRBJ2-6, with D perhaps given as TRBD1 or TRBD2 (5 bases each). From germline, CDR1 is SQVTM and CDR2 ANQGSEA. The CDR3 runs to 14 residues. The ends were cut back, 5 bases at V and 4 bases at J, with 12 bases in the middle. The CDR3 protein is CSVLGVAGANVLTF. CDR3 DNA sequence: TGCAGCGTTCTGGGGGTGGCCGGGGCCAACGTCCTGACTTTC.

This clone was detected a few times. The V call is TRBV7-9, the J call TRBJ1-1; 9 bases are shared with TRBD1. CDR3 length equals 13 residues. Germline V lookup: CDR1 SEHNR, CDR2 FQNEAQ (reference sequence). J lost 5 bases, V lost 7 bases, and 5 bases had no gene match. The CDR3 here is CASTSGQGTEAFF. The CDR3 DNA sequence: TGTGCCAGCACATCGGGACAGGGTACTGAAGCTTTCTTT.

The chain uses TRBV11-2 and TRBJ1-6, with unresolved D. The V end was cut by 5 bases, the J end by 10 bases, with 12 bases between. Germline V gene data show CDR1 as SGHAT and CDR2 as FQNNGV. This CDR3 is built from 13 residues. This chain's CDR3 is CASSNQEDSPLHF. The DNA for the CDR3 is TGTGCCAGCAGCAATCAGGAAGACTCACCCCTCCACTTT. The variable domain in full, with the rest retrieved from reference TRBV11-2 and TRBJ1-6, is EAGVAQSPRYKIIEKRQSVAFWCNPISGHATLYWYQQILGQGPKLLIQFQNNGVVDDSQLPKDRFSAERLKGVDSTLKIQPAKLEDSAVYLCASSNQEDSPLHFGNGTRLTVT.

In its sample, this clone was seen a few times. The rearrangement links TRBV7-2 to TRBJ2-5; D is uncertain. Trimming stripped 2 bases from V and 5 bases from J, with 6 bases between. CDR1 is SGHTA, CDR2 FQGNSA, per germline. This CDR3 is 12 amino acids long. CDR3: CASSLMGETQYF. In nucleotides, the CDR3 is TGTGCCAGCAGCTTAATGGGGGAGACCCAGTACTTC.

This clone has a handful of counts. This chain joins TRBV10-2 and TRBJ1-2, with 8 bases identical to TRBD1. The CDR3 loop spans 16 amino acids. Germline trimming cut 7 bases from V and 6 bases from J; bases unmatched to any gene: 16. Looked up from germline, CDR1 is WSHSY and CDR2 is SAAADI. CDR3 sequence reads: CASTMGQDLDSHGYTF. CDR3 bases: TGCGCCAGCACCATGGGACAGGACCTTGATTCCCATGGCTACACCTTC.

This clone was detected a few times. This chain joins TRBV30 and TRBJ1-6; perhaps TRBD1 as D (6 bases). V dropped 1 base and J dropped 7 bases, with 8 bases sitting between them. Germline V gene data show CDR1 as GTSNPN and CDR2 as SVGIG (reference sequence). The CDR3 consists of 13 residues. CDR3 region: CAWSEGGNSPLHF. The CDR3 DNA is TGTGCCTGGAGTGAAGGGGGAAATTCACCCCTCCACTTT. The full variable domain, in which reference TRBV30 and TRBJ1-6 provide the parts outside the CDR3, is SQTIHQWPATLVQPVGSPLSLECTVEGTSNPNLYWYRQAAGRGLQLLFYSVGIGQISSEVPQNLSASRPQDRQFILSSKKLLLSDSGFYLCAWSEGGNSPLHFGNGTRLTVT.